The table lists the clone carrying this T cell receptor beta chain with a few counts. Its matching antigen is unknown. UMIs and a universal primer site were added when TCR cDNA was made by 5'RACE template switching. TCRdb reprocessed the 5' RACE reads via MiXCR and lists one record per CDR3 protein. This table holds 300,000 or so distinct CDR3 sequences, around 13% found once. The sample belongs to a study of T cells after yellow fever vaccination. Findings and limits, study-wide: Bulk-population clonotypes that are abundant could appear as contaminants in FACS-sorted repertoires. Relatively few clonotypes were ones that appeared in both CD4 and CD8 compartments.

The CDR3 extends over 14 amino acids. Trimming took 2 bases from V and 4 from J, leaving 11 bases between them. Germline V CDR1 and CDR2: KGHDR, SFDVKD. The rearrangement links TRBV24-1 to TRBJ2-7; possibly TRBD2 for D (6 bases). The receptor comes from a man aged 25-45 years who received the YFV17D yellow fever vaccine. This sample comprised CD4+ T cells sorted from PBMCs, obtained 45 days after the yellow fever booster vaccination. The CDR3 loop is CATSDSTRQYEQYF. The CDR3 bases are TGTGCCACCAGTGATTCGACTAGACAGTACGAGCAGTACTTC.